This is a list of T cell receptor beta chains from one sample in a study of neoadjuvant anti-PD-1 for oral cavity cancer. Clones were sequenced by immunoSEQ multiplex PCR, and TCRdb holds only the in-frame ones, with some missing. The sample yields approximately 42,000 clones, 75% to 80% seen once. The sample was PBMCs, taken after nivolumab (anti-PD-1) treatment. The source of these receptors is a person aged 35-80 years with oral cavity squamous cell carcinoma. Both conserved end residues are part of each CDR3. The D gene is left open where the match is weak. The size field is filled for only some rows; it gives once, few, many or a size class.

>.|.|TRBJ1-4|TRBV6-1
TGTGCCAGCAGTGCCCGGACCTTCGGGATTGAAAAACTGTTTTTT
CASSARTFGIEKLFF
>.|.|TRBJ1-2|TRBV5-1
.
CASSFDRSSSGGYTF
>TRBD1|.|TRBJ2-7|TRBV18
TGTGCCAGCTCACCACCTGACAGGGCCCTCTACGAGCAGTACTTC
CASSPPDRALYEQYF
>TRBD1|.|TRBJ1-6|TRBV7-8
TGTGCCAGCAGCTTAACCACAGGGGCCAATTATTCACCCCTCCACTTT
CASSLTTGANYSPLHF
>.|.|TRBJ1-1|TRBV19
TGTGCCACCCAGCCTCCGACAGAGAACACTGAAGCTTTCTTT
CATQPPTENTEAFF
>.|once|TRBJ1-2|TRBV6-1
TGTGCCAGCAGTCCAGGGGTGGGCTACACCTTC
CASSPGVGYTF
>.|.|TRBJ2-1|TRBV11-1
TGTGCCAGCAGCTTAGCCCTTCTAGCGATAGGTGGTGAGCAGTTCTTC
CASSLALLAIGGEQFF
>.|.|TRBJ1-2|TRBV4-1
TGCGCCAGCAGCCAAGAAAACGGGGGCCTCTATGGCTACACCTTC
CASSQENGGLYGYTF
>TRBD1|.|TRBJ2-3|TRBV6-4
TGTGCCAGCAGCGGGACAGAAAGGGATACGCAGTATTTT
CASSGTERDTQYF
>.|.|TRBJ2-7|TRBV5-4
TGTGCCAGCAGCTTCTGGACTGTGAGCTCCTACGAGCAGTACTTC
CASSFWTVSSYEQYF
>TRBD1|once|TRBJ1-1|TRBV7-9
TGTGCCAGCAGCTTAGAAACAGGGGGAGCTTTCTTT
CASSLETGGAFF
>TRBD1|medium-sized|TRBJ1-2|TRBV29-1
TGCAGCGTTGAAGATAACAGGGGGCAAGGCTACACCTTC
CSVEDNRGQGYTF
>.|few|TRBJ2-5|TRBV7-2
TGTGCCAGCAGCGTAACAGGGACAGCTCGAGCCGGGGGGACCCAGTACTTC
CASSVTGTARAGGTQYF
>TRBD2|.|TRBJ2-2|TRBV7-3
TGTGCCAGCAGCCCACCGGGACTAGCGGGAGGTAGCGGGGAGCTGTTTTTT
CASSPPGLAGGSGELFF
>.|.|TRBJ2-2|TRBV14
TGTGCCAGCAGCCCGCCCAGACCCGGGGAGCTGTTTTTT
CASSPPRPGELFF
>TRBD1|.|TRBJ1-2|TRBV28
TGTGCCAGCAGTCCCCCTGGACAGGGAAATGGCTACACCTTC
CASSPPGQGNGYTF
>.|once|TRBJ1-1|TRBV11-3
TGTGCCAGCAGCTTATTCCCGAACACTGAAGCTTTCTTT
CASSLFPNTEAFF
>.|.|TRBJ2-7|TRBV2
TGTGCCAGCAGACACCGGGACAACTCCTACGAGCAGTACTTC
CASRHRDNSYEQYF
>.|few|TRBJ1-6|TRBV5-5
TGTGCCAGCAGCTTGGAGGGGTACTCCTATAATTCACCCCTCCACTTT
CASSLEGYSYNSPLHF
>TRBD2|once|TRBJ2-2|TRBV7-8
TGTGCCAGCAGCCTCCTAGGCGGGGGGGCGAAGGGGGAGCTGTTTTTT
CASSLLGGGAKGELFF
>TRBD2|.|TRBJ2-1|TRBV5-1
TGCGCCAGCAGCCCGGGACTAGCGGGAGATAACCCTCGGAATGAGCAGTTCTTC
CASSPGLAGDNPRNEQFF
>TRBD2|few|TRBJ2-2|TRBV19
TGTGCCAGTAGTATGGGGACTAGCGGGAGATCAAGCACCGGGGAGCTGTTTTTT
CASSMGTSGRSSTGELFF